Described below is a single T cell receptor (beta chain) sequence and its context. Its cognate antigen is unknown. The entry originates in a study of T cells in Graves' hyperthyroidism and ophthalmopathy. Findings of the study overall: Blood samples included most of the expanded thyroid clonotypes exceeding 0.001.

RNA transcripts yielded amplified TCR beta CDR3 regions. The TCR CDR3 first-round RT-PCR relied on the HTBI primer set. TCRdb reprocessed the multiplex PCR reads via MiXCR and lists one record per CDR3 protein. The sample holds 730,000 or so distinct CDR3 sequences, around 19% seen once. After removal of 0 bases from V and 4 bases from J, the junction contained 7 bases not matched to a gene. The CDR3 sequence is 15 residues long. Per the germline V gene, CDR1 is DFQATT and CDR2 is SNEGSKA (reference sequence). First hyperthyroidism diagnosis is when the blood sample was obtained, before any ophthalmopathy symptoms.

V gene TRBV20-1 combines with J gene TRBJ1-2, with TRBD1 matching 8 bases. Sequencing was done on a sample of blood. The sequence came from a woman in her forties or fifties with Graves' hyperthyroidism that later progressed to Graves' ophthalmopathy. DNA for the CDR3: TGCAGTGCTAGAGATCTCGGACAGGGCGGCTATGGCTACACCTTC. This codes for CSARDLGQGGYGYTF.